This T cell receptor (beta chain) was retrieved from a study of cytomegalovirus exposure and HLA in healthy donors. Study-wide background: A subsequent analysis reported that the roughly 120 validation repertoires were produced on the same platform that had also been used for the roughly 700 first-cohort repertoires. Study-wide points: Most TCR sequences were uncommon, yet certain public TCRs appeared in many donors. In vitro, three CMV-associated chains proved specific for CMV antigens.

CDR3 length: 16 residues. Per germline, CDR1 MNHNS and CDR2 SASEGT. V gave up 4 bases and J gave up 0 bases, with 13 bases separating them. Data came from immunoSEQ multiplex PCR; TCRdb stores just in-frame clones and leaves some out. This sample has hundreds of thousands of clones, with more than 80% found just once. Details on this clone: Its antigen is undetermined.

What was sequenced was PBMCs. The receptor's source is a woman aged 18-30 years in good health and CMV-seronegative. This chain links TRBV6-1 with TRBJ2-1; D gene ambiguous. DNA for the CDR3: TGTGCCAGCAGTGTTCTGGTCCTAAGCTCCTACAATGAGCAGTTCTTC. It is translated as CASSVLVLSSYNEQFF.